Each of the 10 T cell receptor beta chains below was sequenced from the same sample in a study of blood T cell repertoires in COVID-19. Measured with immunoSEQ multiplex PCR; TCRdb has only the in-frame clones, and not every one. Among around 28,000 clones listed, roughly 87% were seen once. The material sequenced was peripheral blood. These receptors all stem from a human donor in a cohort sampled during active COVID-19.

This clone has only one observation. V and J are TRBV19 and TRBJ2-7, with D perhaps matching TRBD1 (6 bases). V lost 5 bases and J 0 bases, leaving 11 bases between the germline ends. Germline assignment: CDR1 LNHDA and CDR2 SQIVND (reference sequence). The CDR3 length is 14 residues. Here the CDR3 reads CASSPGDNSYEQYF. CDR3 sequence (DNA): TGTGCCAGTAGTCCCGGGGACAACTCCTACGAGCAGTACTTC.

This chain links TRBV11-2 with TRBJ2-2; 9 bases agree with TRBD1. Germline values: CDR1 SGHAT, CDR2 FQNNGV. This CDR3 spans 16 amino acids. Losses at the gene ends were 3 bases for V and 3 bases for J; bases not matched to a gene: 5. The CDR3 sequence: CASSFHRGPDTGELFF. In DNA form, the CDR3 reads TGTGCCAGCAGCTTCCACAGGGGGCCGGACACCGGGGAGCTGTTTTTT.

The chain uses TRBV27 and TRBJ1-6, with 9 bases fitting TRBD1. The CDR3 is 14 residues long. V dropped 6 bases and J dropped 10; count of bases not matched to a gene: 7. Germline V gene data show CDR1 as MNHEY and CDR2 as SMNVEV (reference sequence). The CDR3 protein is CASSRDRVDSPLHF. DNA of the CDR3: TGTGCCAGCAGCCGGGACAGGGTCGACTCACCCCTCCACTTT.

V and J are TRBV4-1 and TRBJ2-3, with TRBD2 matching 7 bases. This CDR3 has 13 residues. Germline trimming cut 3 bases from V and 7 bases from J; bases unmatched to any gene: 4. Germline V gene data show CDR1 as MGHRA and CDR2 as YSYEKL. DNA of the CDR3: TGCGCCAGCAGCCAGGGAGGGTTCAATACGCAGTATTTT. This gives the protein CASSQGGFNTQYF.

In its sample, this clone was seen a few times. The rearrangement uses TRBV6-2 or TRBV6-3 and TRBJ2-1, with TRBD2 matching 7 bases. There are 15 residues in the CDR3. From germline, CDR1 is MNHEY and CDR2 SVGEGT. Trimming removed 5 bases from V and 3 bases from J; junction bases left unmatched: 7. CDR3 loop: CASSPSGKFYNEQFF. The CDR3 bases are TGTGCCAGCAGTCCAAGCGGGAAGTTCTACAATGAGCAGTTCTTC.

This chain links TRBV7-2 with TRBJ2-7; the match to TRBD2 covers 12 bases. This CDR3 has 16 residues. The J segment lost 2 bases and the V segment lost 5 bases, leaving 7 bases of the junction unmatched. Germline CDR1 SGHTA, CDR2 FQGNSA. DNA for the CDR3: TGTGCCAGCAGCAACCCCCGGACTAGCGGGGCCTACGAGCAGTACTTC. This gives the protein CASSNPRTSGAYEQYF.

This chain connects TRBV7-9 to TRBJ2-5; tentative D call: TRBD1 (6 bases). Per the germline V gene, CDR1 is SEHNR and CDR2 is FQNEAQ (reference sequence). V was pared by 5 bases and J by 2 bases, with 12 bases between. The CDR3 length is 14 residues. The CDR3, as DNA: TGTGCCAGCAGCCTAAGCCAGGGGCAAGAGACCCAGTACTTC. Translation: CASSLSQGQETQYF.

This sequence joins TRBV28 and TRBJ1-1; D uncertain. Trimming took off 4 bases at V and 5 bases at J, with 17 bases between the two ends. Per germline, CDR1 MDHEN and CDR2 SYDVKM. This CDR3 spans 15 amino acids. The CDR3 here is CASSSLNAGRTEAFF. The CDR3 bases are TGTGCCAGCAGTTCTCTGAACGCGGGGAGGACTGAAGCTTTCTTT.

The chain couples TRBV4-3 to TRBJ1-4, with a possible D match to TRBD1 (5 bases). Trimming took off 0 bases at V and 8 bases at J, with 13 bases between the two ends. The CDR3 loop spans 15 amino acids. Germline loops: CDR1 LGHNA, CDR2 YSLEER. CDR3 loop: CASSQDGQGWEKLFF. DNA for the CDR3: TGCGCCAGCAGCCAAGATGGACAAGGGTGGGAAAAACTGTTTTTT.

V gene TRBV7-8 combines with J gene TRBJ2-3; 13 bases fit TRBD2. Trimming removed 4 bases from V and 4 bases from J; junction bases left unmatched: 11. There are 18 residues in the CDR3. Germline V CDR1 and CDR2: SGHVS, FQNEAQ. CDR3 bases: TGTGCCAGCAGCTCCCCCCCGGGACTAGCGGGAATGGCAGATACGCAGTATTTT. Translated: CASSSPPGLAGMADTQYF.